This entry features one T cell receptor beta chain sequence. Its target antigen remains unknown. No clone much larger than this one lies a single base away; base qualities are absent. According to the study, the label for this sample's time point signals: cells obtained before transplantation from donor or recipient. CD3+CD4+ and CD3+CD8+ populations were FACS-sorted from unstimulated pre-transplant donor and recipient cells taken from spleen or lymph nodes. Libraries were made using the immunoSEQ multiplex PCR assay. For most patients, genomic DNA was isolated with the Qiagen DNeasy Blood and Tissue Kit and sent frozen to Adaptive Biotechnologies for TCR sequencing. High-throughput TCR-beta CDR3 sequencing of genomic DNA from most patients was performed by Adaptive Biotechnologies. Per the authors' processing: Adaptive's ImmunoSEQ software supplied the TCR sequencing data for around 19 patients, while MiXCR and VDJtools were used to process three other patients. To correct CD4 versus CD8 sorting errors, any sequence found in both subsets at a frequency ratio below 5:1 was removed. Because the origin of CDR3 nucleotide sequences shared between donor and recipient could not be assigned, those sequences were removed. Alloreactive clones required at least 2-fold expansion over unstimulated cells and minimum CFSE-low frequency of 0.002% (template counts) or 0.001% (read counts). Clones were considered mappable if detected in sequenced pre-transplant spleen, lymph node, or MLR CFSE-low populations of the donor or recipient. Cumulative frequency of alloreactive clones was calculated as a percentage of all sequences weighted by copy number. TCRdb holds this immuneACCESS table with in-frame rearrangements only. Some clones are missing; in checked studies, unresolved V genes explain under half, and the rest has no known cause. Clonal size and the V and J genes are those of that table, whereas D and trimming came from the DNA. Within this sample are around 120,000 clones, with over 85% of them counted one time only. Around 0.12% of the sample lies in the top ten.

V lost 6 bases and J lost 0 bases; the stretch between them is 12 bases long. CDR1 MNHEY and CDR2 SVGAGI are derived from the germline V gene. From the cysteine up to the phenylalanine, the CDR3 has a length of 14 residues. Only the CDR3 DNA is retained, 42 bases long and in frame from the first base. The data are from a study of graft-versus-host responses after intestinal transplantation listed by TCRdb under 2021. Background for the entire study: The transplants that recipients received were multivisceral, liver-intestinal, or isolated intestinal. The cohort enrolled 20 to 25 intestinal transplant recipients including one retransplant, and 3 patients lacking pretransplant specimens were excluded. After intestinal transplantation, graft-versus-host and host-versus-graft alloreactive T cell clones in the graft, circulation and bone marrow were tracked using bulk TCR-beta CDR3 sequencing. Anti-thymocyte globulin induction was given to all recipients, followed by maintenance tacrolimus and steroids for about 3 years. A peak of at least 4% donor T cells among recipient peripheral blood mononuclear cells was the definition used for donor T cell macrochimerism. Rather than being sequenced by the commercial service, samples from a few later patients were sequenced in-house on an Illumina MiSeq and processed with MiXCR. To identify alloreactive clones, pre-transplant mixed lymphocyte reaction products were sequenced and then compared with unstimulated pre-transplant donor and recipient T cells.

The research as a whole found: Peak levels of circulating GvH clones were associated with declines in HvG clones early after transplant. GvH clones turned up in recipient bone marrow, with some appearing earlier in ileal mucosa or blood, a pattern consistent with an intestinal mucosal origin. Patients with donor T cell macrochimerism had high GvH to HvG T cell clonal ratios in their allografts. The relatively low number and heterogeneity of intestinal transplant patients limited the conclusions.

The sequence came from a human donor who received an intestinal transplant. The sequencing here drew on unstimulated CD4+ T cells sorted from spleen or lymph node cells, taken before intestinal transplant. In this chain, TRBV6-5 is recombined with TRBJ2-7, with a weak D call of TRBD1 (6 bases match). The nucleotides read TGTGCCAGCAGGCAAGACAGGAGCTCCTACGAGCAGTACTTC. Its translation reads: CASRQDRSSYEQYF.